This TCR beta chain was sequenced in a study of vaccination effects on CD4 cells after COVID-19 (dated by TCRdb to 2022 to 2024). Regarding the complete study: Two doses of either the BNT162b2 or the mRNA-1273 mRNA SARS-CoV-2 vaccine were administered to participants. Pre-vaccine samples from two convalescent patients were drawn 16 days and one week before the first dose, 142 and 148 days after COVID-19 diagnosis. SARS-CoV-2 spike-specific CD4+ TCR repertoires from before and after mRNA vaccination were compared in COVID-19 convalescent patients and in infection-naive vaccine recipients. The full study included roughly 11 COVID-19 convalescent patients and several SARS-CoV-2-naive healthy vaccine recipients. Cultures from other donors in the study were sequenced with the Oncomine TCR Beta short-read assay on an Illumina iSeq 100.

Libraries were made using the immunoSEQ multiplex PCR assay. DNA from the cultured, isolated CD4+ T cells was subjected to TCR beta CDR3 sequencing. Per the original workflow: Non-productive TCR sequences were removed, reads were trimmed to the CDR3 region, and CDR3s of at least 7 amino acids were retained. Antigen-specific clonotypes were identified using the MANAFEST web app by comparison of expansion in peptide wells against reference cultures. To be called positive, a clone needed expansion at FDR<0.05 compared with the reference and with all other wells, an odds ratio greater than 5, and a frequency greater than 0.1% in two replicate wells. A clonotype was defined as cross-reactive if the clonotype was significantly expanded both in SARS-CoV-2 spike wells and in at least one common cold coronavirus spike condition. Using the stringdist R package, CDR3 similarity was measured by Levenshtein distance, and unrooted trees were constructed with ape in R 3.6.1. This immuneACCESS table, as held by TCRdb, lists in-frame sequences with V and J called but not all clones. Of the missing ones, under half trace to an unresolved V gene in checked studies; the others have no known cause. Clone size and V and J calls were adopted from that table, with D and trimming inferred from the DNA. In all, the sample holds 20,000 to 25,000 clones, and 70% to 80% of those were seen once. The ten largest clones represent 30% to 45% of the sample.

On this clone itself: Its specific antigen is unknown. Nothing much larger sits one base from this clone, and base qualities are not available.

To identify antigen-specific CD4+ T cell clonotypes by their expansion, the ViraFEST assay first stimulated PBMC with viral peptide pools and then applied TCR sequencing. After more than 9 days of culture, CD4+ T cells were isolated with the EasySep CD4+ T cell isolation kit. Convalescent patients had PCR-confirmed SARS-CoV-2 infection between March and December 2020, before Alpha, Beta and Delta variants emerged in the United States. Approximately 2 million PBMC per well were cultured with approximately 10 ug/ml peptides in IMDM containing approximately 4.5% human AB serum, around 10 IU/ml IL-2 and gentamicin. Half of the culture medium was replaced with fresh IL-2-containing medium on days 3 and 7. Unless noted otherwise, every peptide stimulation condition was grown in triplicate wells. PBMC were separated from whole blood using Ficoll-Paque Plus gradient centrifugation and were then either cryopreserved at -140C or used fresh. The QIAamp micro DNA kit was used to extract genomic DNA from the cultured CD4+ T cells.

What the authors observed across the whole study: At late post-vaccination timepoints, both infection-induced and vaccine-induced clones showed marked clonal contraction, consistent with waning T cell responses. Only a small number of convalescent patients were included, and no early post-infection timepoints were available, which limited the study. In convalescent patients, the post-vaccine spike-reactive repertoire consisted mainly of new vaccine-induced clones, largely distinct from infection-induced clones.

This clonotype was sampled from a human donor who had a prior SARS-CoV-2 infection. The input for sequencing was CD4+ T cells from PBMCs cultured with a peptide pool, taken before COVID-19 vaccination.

CDR3 sequence: CATSDLQRGGRGYGYTF. In nucleotides, the sequence is TGTGCCACCAGTGATTTGCAGCGGGGGGGGCGCGGCTATGGCTACACCTTC. The receptor chain draws on TRBV24-1 and TRBJ1-2; TRBD1 is a possible D gene, resting on 6 matching bases. The germline V gene gives CDR1 as KGHDR and CDR2 as SFDVKD. V gives up 0 bases and J gives up 4 bases, and the segment between their germline ends measures 17 bases. From cysteine to phenylalanine, the CDR3 is 17 amino acids long. Only the CDR3 DNA stays, 51 bases, in frame from base 1.